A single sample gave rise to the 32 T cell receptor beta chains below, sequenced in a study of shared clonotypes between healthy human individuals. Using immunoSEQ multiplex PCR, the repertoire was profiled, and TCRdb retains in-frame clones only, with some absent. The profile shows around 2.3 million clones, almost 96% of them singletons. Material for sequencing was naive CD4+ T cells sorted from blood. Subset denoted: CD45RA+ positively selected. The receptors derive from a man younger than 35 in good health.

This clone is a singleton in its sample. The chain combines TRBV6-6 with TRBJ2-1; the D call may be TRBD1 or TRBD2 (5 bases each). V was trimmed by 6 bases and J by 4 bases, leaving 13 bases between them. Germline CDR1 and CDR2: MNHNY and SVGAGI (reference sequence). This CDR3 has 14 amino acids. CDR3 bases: TGTGCCAGCAGATCCAGGGACCGATACAATGAGCAGTTCTTC. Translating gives CASRSRDRYNEQFF.

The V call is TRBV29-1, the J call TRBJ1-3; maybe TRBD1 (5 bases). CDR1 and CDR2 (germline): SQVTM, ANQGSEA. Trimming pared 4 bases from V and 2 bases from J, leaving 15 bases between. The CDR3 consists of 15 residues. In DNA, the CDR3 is TGCAGCGTTGGTCGGTCGGGGGATGCTGGAAACACCATATATTTT. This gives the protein CSVGRSGDAGNTIYF.

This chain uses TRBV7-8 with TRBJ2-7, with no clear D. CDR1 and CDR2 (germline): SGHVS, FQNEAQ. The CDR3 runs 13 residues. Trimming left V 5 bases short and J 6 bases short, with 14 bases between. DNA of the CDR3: TGTGCCAGCAGCGCGGAGCTGCCCGGCGAGCAGTACTTC. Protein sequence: CASSAELPGEQYF.

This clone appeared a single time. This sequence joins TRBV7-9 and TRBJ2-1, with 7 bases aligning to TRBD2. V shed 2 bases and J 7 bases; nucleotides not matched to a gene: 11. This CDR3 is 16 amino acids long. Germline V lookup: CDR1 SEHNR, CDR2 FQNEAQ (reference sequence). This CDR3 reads CASSLRGGVPGNEQFF. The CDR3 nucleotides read TGTGCCAGCAGCTTACGTGGGGGGGTGCCGGGTAATGAGCAGTTCTTC.

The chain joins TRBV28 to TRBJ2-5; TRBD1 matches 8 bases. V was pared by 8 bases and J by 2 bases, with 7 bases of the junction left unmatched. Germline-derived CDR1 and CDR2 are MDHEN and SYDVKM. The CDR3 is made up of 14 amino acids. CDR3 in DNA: TGTGCCAGCGGGTGGACAGGGCTACAAGAGACCCAGTACTTC. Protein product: CASGWTGLQETQYF.

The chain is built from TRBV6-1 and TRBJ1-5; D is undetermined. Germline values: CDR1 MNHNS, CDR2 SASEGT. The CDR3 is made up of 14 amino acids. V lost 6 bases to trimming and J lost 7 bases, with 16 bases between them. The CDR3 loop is CASSRDGVWQPQHF. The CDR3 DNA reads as TGTGCCAGCAGCCGAGATGGGGTTTGGCAGCCCCAGCATTTT.

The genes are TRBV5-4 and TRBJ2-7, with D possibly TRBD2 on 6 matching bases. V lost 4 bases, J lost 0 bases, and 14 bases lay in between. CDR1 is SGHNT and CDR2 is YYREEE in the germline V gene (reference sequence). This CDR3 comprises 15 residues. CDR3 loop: CASSRSSVGSYEQYF. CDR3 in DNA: TGTGCCAGCAGCCGTTCTAGCGTCGGCTCCTACGAGCAGTACTTC.

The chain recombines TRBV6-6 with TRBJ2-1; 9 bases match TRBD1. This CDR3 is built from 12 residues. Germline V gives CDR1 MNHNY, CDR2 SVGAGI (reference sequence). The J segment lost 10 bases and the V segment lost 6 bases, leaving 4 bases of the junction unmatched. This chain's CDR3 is CASRQGQGEQFF. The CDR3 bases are TGTGCCAGCAGGCAGGGACAGGGAGAGCAGTTCTTC.

The CDR3 spells CASNPRQATYEQYF. The CDR3 coding sequence is TGTGCCAGCAACCCCCGACAGGCAACCTACGAGCAGTACTTC. The chain couples TRBV6-5 to TRBJ2-7, with a possible D match to TRBD1 (6 bases). Trimming removed 7 bases from V and 2 bases from J, with 15 bases in between. This CDR3 spans 14 amino acids. Germline V gives CDR1 MNHEY, CDR2 SVGAGI.

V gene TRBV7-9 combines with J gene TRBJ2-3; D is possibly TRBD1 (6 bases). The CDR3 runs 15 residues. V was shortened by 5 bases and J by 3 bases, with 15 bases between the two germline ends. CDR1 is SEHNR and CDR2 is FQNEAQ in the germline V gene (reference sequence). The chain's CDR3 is CASSPQGPRTDTQYF. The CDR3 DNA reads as TGTGCCAGCAGCCCGCAGGGGCCCCGAACAGATACGCAGTATTTT. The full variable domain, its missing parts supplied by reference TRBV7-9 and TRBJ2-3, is DTGVSQNPRHKITKRGQNVTFRCDPISEHNRLYWYRQTLGQGPEFLTYFQNEAQLEKSRLLSDRFSAERPKGSFSTLEIQRTEQGDSAMYLCASSPQGPRTDTQYFGPGTRLTVL.

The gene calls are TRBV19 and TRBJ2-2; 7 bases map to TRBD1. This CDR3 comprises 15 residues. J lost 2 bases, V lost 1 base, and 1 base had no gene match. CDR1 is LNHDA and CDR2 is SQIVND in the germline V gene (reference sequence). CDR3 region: CASSIGDRNTGELFF. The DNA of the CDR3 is TGTGCCAGTAGTATAGGGGACAGAAACACCGGGGAGCTGTTTTTT.

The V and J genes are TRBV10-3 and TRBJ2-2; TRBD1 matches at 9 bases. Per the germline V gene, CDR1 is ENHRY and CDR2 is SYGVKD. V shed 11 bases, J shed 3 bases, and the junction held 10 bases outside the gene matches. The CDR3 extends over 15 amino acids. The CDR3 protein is CAVRDRTGDTGELFF. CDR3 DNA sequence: TGTGCCGTCCGGGACCGGACAGGGGACACCGGGGAGCTGTTTTTT.

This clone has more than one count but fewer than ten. DNA of the CDR3: TGTGCCATCAGCCCGGGACAGCCCTATGGCTACACCTTC. It yields the protein CAISPGQPYGYTF. J is TRBJ1-2 and V is TRBV10-3; 7 nucleotides agree with TRBD1. Per the germline V gene, CDR1 is ENHRY and CDR2 is SYGVKD. The CDR3 sequence is 13 residues long. V trimming: 6 bases; J trimming: 4 bases; junction bases outside the gene matches: 5.

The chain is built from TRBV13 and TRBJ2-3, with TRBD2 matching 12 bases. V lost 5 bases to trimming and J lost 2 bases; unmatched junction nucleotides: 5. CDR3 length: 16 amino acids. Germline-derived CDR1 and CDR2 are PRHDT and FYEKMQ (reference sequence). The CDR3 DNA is TGTGCCAGCAGCCCACCTAGCGGGAGGGACACAGATACGCAGTATTTT. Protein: CASSPPSGRDTDTQYF. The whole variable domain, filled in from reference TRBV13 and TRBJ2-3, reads AAGVIQSPRHLIKEKRETATLKCYPIPRHDTVYWYQQGPGQDPQFLISFYEKMQSDKGSIPDRFSAQQFSDYHSELNMSSLELGDSALYFCASSPPSGRDTDTQYFGPGTRLTVL.

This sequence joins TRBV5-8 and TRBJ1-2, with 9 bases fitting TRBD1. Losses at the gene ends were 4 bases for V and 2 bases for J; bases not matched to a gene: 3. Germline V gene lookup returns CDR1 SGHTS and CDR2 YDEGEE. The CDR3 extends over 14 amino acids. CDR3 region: CASSNGQGNYGYTF. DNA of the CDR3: TGTGCCAGCAGCAACGGACAGGGGAACTATGGCTACACCTTC. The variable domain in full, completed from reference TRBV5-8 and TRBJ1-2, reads EAGVTQSPTHLIKTRGQQATLRCSPISGHTSVYWYQQALGLGLQFLLWYDEGEERNRGNFPPRFSGRQFPNYSSELNVNALELEDSALYLCASSNGQGNYGYTFGSGTRLTVV.

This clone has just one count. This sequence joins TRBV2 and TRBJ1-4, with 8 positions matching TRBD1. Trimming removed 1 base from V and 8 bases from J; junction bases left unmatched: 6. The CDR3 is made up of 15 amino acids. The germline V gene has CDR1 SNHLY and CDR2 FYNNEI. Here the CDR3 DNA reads TGTGCCAGCAGTGAAGAGCGTGGACAGGGAGAAAAACTGTTTTTT. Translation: CASSEERGQGEKLFF.

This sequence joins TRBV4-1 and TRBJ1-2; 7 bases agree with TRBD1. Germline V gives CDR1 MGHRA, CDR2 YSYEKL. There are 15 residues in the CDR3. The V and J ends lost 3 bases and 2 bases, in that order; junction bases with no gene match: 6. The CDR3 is CASSHPGTANYGYTF. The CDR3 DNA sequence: TGCGCCAGCAGCCACCCAGGGACAGCAAACTATGGCTACACCTTC.

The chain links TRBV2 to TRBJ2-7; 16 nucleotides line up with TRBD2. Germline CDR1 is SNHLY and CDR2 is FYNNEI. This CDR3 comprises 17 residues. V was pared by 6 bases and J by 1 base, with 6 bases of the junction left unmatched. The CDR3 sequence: CASSEPGLAGGSYEQYF. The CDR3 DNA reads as TGTGCCAGCAGCGAACCGGGACTAGCGGGAGGGTCCTACGAGCAGTACTTC.

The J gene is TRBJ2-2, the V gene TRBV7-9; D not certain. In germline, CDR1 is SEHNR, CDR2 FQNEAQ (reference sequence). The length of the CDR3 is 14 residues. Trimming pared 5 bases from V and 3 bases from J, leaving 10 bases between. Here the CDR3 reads CASSPMLDTGELFF. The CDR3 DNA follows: TGTGCCAGCAGCCCGATGCTAGACACCGGGGAGCTGTTTTTT.

This chain's CDR3 is CASSLLGYGYTF. The DNA of the CDR3 is TGTGCCAGCAGCCTTCTGGGCTATGGCTACACCTTC. The chain is built from TRBV14 and TRBJ1-2; D call uncertain. Trimming pared 4 bases from V and 4 bases from J, leaving 7 bases between. Germline assignment: CDR1 SGHDN and CDR2 FVKESK. This CDR3 spans 12 amino acids.

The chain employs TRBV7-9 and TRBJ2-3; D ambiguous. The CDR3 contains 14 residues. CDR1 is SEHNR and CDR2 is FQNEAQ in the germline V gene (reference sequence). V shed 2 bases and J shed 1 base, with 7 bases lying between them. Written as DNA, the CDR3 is TGTGCCAGCAGCTTATGGGATGGCACAGATACGCAGTATTTT. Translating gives CASSLWDGTDTQYF.

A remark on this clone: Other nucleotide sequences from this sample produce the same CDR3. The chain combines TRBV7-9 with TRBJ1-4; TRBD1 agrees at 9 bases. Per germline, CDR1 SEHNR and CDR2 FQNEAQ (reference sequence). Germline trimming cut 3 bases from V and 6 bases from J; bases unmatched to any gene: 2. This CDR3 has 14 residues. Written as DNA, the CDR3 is TGTGCCAGCAGCTTGACAGGGGGTTATGAAAAACTGTTTTTT. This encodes CASSLTGGYEKLFF.

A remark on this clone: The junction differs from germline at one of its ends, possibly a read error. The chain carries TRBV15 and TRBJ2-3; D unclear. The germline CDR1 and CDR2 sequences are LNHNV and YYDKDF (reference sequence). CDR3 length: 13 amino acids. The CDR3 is CATGSRFADTQYF. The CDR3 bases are TGTGCCACCGGCAGTCGCTTCGCAGATACGCAGTATTTT.

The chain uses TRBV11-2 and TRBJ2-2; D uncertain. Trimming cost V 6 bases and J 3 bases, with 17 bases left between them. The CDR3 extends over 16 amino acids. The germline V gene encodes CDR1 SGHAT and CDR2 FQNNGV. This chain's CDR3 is CASRTLLGRDTGELFF. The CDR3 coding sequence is TGTGCCAGCAGGACTCTCCTTGGACGAGACACCGGGGAGCTGTTTTTT.

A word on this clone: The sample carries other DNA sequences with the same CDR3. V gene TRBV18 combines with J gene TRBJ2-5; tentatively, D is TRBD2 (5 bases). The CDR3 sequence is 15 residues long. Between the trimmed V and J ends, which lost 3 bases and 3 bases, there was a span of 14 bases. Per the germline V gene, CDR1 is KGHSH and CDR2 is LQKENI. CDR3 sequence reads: CASSPPGGREETQYF. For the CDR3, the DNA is TGTGCCAGCTCACCTCCTGGCGGGCGGGAAGAGACCCAGTACTTC. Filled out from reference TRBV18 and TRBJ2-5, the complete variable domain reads NAGVMQNPRHLVRRRGQEARLRCSPMKGHSHVYWYRQLPEEGLKFMVYLQKENIIDESGMPKERFSAEFPKEGPSILRIQQVVRGDSAAYFCASSPPGGREETQYFGPGTRLLVL.

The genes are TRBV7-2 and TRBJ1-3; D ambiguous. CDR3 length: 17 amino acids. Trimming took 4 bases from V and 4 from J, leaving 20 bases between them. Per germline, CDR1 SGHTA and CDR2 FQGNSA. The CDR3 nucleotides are TGTGCCAGCAGCTCAGAGGTGGTATCTACCTCCGGAAACACCATATATTTT. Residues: CASSSEVVSTSGNTIYF.

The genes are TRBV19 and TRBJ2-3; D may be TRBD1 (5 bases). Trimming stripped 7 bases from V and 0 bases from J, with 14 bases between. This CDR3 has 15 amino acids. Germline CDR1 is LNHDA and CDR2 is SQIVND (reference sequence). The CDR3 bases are TGTGCCAGTACCTCGACGGCAGGGAGCACAGATACGCAGTATTTT. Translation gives CASTSTAGSTDTQYF.

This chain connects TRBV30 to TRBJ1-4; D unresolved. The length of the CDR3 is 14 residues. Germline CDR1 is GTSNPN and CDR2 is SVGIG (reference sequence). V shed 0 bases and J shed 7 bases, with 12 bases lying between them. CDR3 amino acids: CAWSVSSASEKLFF. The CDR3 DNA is TGTGCCTGGAGTGTAAGTTCGGCATCTGAAAAACTGTTTTTT.

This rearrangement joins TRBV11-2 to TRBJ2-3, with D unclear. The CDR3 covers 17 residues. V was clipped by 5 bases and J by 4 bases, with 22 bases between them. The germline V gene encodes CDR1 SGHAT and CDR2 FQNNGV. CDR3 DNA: TGTGCCAGCAGCATAACACCGGTCGGGCTTTCACCAGATACGCAGTATTTT. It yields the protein CASSITPVGLSPDTQYF.

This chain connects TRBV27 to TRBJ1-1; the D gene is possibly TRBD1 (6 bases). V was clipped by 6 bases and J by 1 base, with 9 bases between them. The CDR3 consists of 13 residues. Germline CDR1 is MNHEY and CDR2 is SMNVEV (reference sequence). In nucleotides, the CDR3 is TGTGCCAGCAGGGGGGCTAAGAACACTGAAGCTTTCTTT. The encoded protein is CASRGAKNTEAFF.

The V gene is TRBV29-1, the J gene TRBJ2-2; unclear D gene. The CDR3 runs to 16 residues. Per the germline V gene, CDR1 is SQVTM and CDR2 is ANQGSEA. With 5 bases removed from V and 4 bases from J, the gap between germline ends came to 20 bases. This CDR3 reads CSVPLTRPTSTGELFF. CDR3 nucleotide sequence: TGCAGCGTTCCCCTGACTCGACCCACGAGCACCGGGGAGCTGTTTTTT.

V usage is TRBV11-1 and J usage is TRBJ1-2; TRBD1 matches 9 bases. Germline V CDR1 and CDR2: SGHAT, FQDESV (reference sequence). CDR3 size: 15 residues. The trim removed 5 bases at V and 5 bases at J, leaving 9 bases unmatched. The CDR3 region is CASSLGQGATYGYTF. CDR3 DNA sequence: TGTGCCAGCAGCCTGGGACAGGGCGCTACTTATGGCTACACCTTC.